This TCR beta chain is from a study of response to subunit inactivated influenza vaccine. Study-level points and caveats: Few additional T cells are recruited per seasonal influenza vaccination, authors suggested.

TCRdb re-analysed the RT-PCR reads in MiXCR, keeping a single row per CDR3 protein. The sample lists around 200,000 distinct CDR3 sequences, about 10% occurring once. In its sample, this clonotype was seen a few times. Its antigen is still unknown. CDR3 length equals 12 residues. V was shortened by 3 bases and J by 8 bases, with 9 bases between the two germline ends. This TCR came from a man aged 45-65 years who received an inactivated influenza vaccine. This chain joins TRBV12-3 or TRBV12-4 and TRBJ2-3; D gene ambiguous. The material was non-naive T cells sorted from PBMCs, obtained on the day of vaccination. In DNA, the CDR3 is TGTGCCAGCAGTTTTATCGGCCCTACGCAGTATTTT. It translates to CASSFIGPTQYF.